A selection of T cell receptor beta chains follows, all from one sample in a study of blood T cell repertoires in COVID-19. Repertoires were generated with immunoSEQ multiplex PCR, while TCRdb's copy carries only in-frame clones and drops some. Of more than 400,000 clones in the sample, 75% to 90% were seen once. Sequencing was carried out using peripheral blood. The source is a human donor in a cohort sampled during active COVID-19. Each CDR3 is given with its conserved first and last residue. The D gene is left open where the match is weak. Clone sizes are given selectively: once, few, many, or a class where the clone is expanded.

D gene: -
V gene: TRBV18
J gene: TRBJ1-5
clone size: -
CDR3 protein: CASSPPTGISQPQHF
CDR3 DNA: TGTGCCAGCTCACCTCCTACAGGGATAAGCCAGCCCCAGCATTTT

D gene: -
V gene: TRBV7-2
J gene: TRBJ2-7
clone size: -
CDR3 protein: CASSLVPRGVHEQYF
CDR3 DNA: TGTGCCAGCAGCTTAGTTCCCAGGGGAGTCCACGAGCAGTACTTC

D gene: TRBD2
V gene: TRBV7-2
J gene: TRBJ2-2
clone size: few
CDR3 protein: CAEQGTSSTGELFF
CDR3 DNA: TGTGCCGAACAGGGGACTAGCTCCACCGGGGAGCTGTTTTTT

D gene: TRBD2
V gene: TRBV6-1
J gene: TRBJ2-1
clone size: -
CDR3 protein: CASSELGLDIAEQFF
CDR3 DNA: TGTGCCAGCAGTGAATTAGGACTAGATATCGCTGAGCAGTTCTTC

D gene: TRBD2
V gene: TRBV5-1
J gene: TRBJ2-3
clone size: -
CDR3 protein: CASSRSGTSFTDTQYF
CDR3 DNA: TGCGCCAGCAGCCGGTCCGGGACTAGCTTCACAGATACGCAGTATTTT

D gene: -
V gene: TRBV3-1/TRBV3-2
J gene: TRBJ1-3
clone size: -
CDR3 protein: CASSQDTSSGNTIYF
CDR3 DNA: TGTGCCAGCAGCCAAGATACGAGCTCTGGAAACACCATATATTTT

D gene: TRBD2
V gene: TRBV14
J gene: TRBJ2-3
clone size: -
CDR3 protein: CASSQEIRASGRTDTQYF
CDR3 DNA: TGTGCCAGCAGCCAAGAGATTCGGGCTAGCGGGCGCACAGATACGCAGTATTTT

D gene: TRBD2
V gene: TRBV3-1/TRBV3-2
J gene: TRBJ2-1
clone size: -
CDR3 protein: CASSLAGAYNEQFF
CDR3 DNA: TGTGCCAGCAGCCTAGCGGGGGCCTACAATGAGCAGTTCTTC

D gene: -
V gene: TRBV30
J gene: TRBJ2-5
clone size: -
CDR3 protein: CAWGLRGRETQYF
CDR3 DNA: TGTGCCTGGGGCTTGAGAGGAAGGGAGACCCAGTACTTC

D gene: TRBD2
V gene: TRBV7-3
J gene: TRBJ2-1
clone size: -
CDR3 protein: CASSFLSGAPYNEQFF
CDR3 DNA: TGTGCCAGCAGCTTTCTTAGCGGGGCCCCCTACAATGAGCAGTTCTTC

D gene: TRBD1
V gene: TRBV9
J gene: TRBJ1-3
clone size: -
CDR3 protein: CASSVNTWTGGNTIYF
CDR3 DNA: TGTGCCAGCAGCGTGAATACCTGGACAGGGGGAAACACCATATATTTT

D gene: -
V gene: TRBV4-2
J gene: TRBJ2-2
clone size: -
CDR3 protein: CASSQSLGSTGELFF
CDR3 DNA: TGTGCCAGCAGCCAATCTCTAGGATCCACCGGGGAGCTGTTTTTT

D gene: TRBD1
V gene: TRBV19
J gene: TRBJ1-1
clone size: -
CDR3 protein: CASSTTGGVNTEAFF
CDR3 DNA: TGTGCCAGTAGTACCACAGGGGGTGTAAACACTGAAGCTTTCTTT